This T cell receptor beta chain comes out of a study of blood T cell repertoires in COVID-19. As processed by the authors: Amplifying reference gene primers gave estimates of nucleated cell counts. Data came from immunoSEQ multiplex PCR; TCRdb stores just in-frame clones and leaves some out. That table furnishes V, J and clone size, whereas the DNA furnished D and trimming. The sample includes about 160,000 clones, more than 75% seen only once; the top ten take roughly a sixth. In germline, CDR1 is SNHLY, CDR2 FYNNEI. This CDR3 region has 15 residues. V gave up 6 bases and J gave up 2 bases; unmatched junction bases: 9.

The gene calls are TRBV2 and TRBJ1-2, with 7 bases matching TRBD1. This receptor was taken from a man in his sixties with active or convalescent COVID-19. Sequencing was carried out using peripheral blood. The CDR3 nucleotides are TGTGCCAGCAGGTTAAACAGGGGCGTGAACTATGGCTACACCTTC. Protein product: CASRLNRGVNYGYTF.